The 25 T cell receptor beta chains listed next were all sequenced from one sample in a study of blood T cell repertoires in COVID-19. Clones were read by immunoSEQ multiplex PCR, and TCRdb kept only the in-frame ones, dropping some. The table records tens of thousands of clones, around 81% of them present only once. The sample consisted of peripheral blood. The receptor set was obtained from a woman older than 75 with acute or convalescent COVID-19.

CDR3 in amino acids: CASSEGQGGNTGELFF. CDR3 in DNA: TGTGCCAGCAGTGAAGGGCAGGGGGGGAACACCGGGGAGCTGTTTTTT. The chain employs TRBV6-1 and TRBJ2-2; D is possibly TRBD1 (7 bases). Trimming took off 1 base at V and 1 base at J, with 10 bases between the two ends. This CDR3 region has 16 residues. Germline assignment: CDR1 MNHNS and CDR2 SASEGT.

The rearrangement joins TRBV11-2 to TRBJ2-5, with D perhaps matching TRBD2 (5 bases). The CDR3 is 13 residues long. V gave up 5 bases and J gave up 0 bases, with 7 bases separating them. The germline CDR1 and CDR2 sequences are SGHAT and FQNNGV. The CDR3 protein is CASSMRDQETQYF. The CDR3 region has the DNA TGTGCCAGCAGCATGCGGGACCAAGAGACCCAGTACTTC.

The rearrangement uses TRBV3-1 (or the pseudogene TRBV3-2) and TRBJ1-5; D is perhaps TRBD1 (6 bases). The CDR3 spans 16 residues. Looked up from germline, CDR1 is LGHDT and CDR2 is YNNKEL (reference sequence). Trimming took 0 bases from V and 6 from J, leaving 15 bases between them. The CDR3 coding sequence is TGTGCCAGCAGCCAAGATCTTGGGCAGGGGAGTCAGCCCCAGCATTTT. Protein product: CASSQDLGQGSQPQHF.

This chain links TRBV5-4 with TRBJ2-7; D ambiguous. This CDR3 region has 12 residues. V was shortened by 1 base and J by 5 bases, with 7 bases between the two germline ends. In germline, CDR1 is SGHNT, CDR2 YYREEE (reference sequence). The CDR3 region is CASSLTADEQYF. In DNA form, the CDR3 reads TGTGCCAGCAGCTTGACAGCCGACGAGCAGTACTTC.

Concerning this clone: At one boundary the junction diverges from the germline segment, which might be a read error. The genes are TRBV18 and TRBJ2-7, with 8 bases fitting TRBD2. The CDR3 loop spans 14 amino acids. Germline CDR1 reads KGHSH; CDR2 reads LQKENI. CDR3 amino acids: CVSSPSSGYYEQYF. Written as DNA, the CDR3 is TGTGTCAGCTCTCCGTCTAGCGGGTACTACGAGCAGTACTTC.

The CDR3 region has the DNA TGTGCCAGCAGCCCGCAGGGGGCAGTAGGGAACGAGCAGTACTTC. This encodes CASSPQGAVGNEQYF. The chain carries TRBV5-6 and TRBJ2-7, with 8 bases lining up with TRBD1. CDR1 and CDR2 (germline): SGHDT, YYEEEE. The V segment lost 4 bases and the J segment 5 bases; nucleotides outside the gene matches: 11. The CDR3 length is 15 residues.

The chain couples TRBV4-1 to TRBJ2-1, with 7 bases matching TRBD2. The V gene end was trimmed by 0 bases and the J gene end by 5 bases; junction bases not matched to a gene: 4. Germline-derived CDR1 and CDR2 are MGHRA and YSYEKL. This CDR3 has 15 residues. The CDR3 DNA is TGCGCCAGCAGCCAAGAGGGAGGGGTCCACAATGAGCAGTTCTTC. It yields the protein CASSQEGGVHNEQFF.

The chain has TRBV4-3 and TRBJ2-7; unclear D gene. V lost 0 bases, J lost 2 bases, and 11 bases lay in between. Germline V gene sequence: CDR1 LGHNA, CDR2 YSLEER. The CDR3 runs 15 residues. CDR3 nucleotides: TGCGCCAGCAGCCAAGATCACACAGTAGCCTACGAGCAGTACTTC. It specifies CASSQDHTVAYEQYF.

The chain carries TRBV11-2 and TRBJ1-4, with unresolved D. The CDR3 is 13 amino acids. With 2 bases removed from V and 8 bases from J, the gap between germline ends came to 9 bases. The germline V gene has CDR1 SGHAT and CDR2 FQNNGV. This CDR3 is CASSLQRVEKLFF. CDR3 coding DNA: TGTGCCAGCAGCTTACAGCGAGTGGAAAAACTGTTTTTT.

This chain connects TRBV7-2 to TRBJ1-4; D possibly corresponds to TRBD1 (5 bases). The CDR3 is 14 residues long. Deletions cut 3 bases from V and 4 bases from J, with 9 bases between. The germline V gene encodes CDR1 SGHTA and CDR2 FQGNSA. CDR3 nucleotides: TGTGCCAGCAGCTTGAGACAGCTTAATGAAAAACTGTTTTTT. It is translated as CASSLRQLNEKLFF.

This clone was observed a handful of times. This chain links TRBV12-3 or TRBV12-4 with TRBJ1-1, with D maybe TRBD1 (6 bases). CDR3 length equals 13 residues. V lost 2 bases, J lost 5 bases, and 9 bases lay in between. The CDR3 coding sequence is TGTGCCAGCAGTTTAATCAGGGGTACTGAAGCTTTCTTT. Translation: CASSLIRGTEAFF.

The CDR3 nucleotides are TGTGCCAGCAGTTATAGTGGTCAGGGCAATCAGCCCCAGCATTTT. As protein: CASSYSGQGNQPQHF. The V call is TRBV6-2 or TRBV6-3, the J call TRBJ1-5, with no clear D. The V and J ends lost 3 bases and 2 bases respectively, with 11 bases between them. CDR3 length: 15 residues. Germline CDR1 MNHEY, CDR2 SVGEGT.

This sequence joins TRBV19 and TRBJ1-5; D gene uncertain. The V gene lost 7 bases and the J gene lost 4 bases, with 17 bases spanning the gap. The CDR3 sequence is 15 residues long. Germline assignment: CDR1 LNHDA and CDR2 SQIVND (reference sequence). The chain's CDR3 is CASISNPGSNQPQHF. In nucleotides, the CDR3 is TGTGCCAGTATCTCCAACCCAGGTTCGAATCAGCCCCAGCATTTT. The full variable domain, rest sourced from reference TRBV19 and TRBJ1-5, is DGGITQSPKYLFRKEGQNVTLSCEQNLNHDAMYWYRQDPGQGLRLIYYSQIVNDFQKGDIAEGYSVSREKKESFPLTVTSAQKNPTAFYLCASISNPGSNQPQHFGDGTRLSIL.

The chain has TRBV5-1 and TRBJ2-1, with TRBD2 matching over 10 bases. This CDR3 spans 16 amino acids. Germline V gene data show CDR1 as SGHRS and CDR2 as YFSETQ. Trimming removed 5 bases from V and 5 bases from J; junction bases left unmatched: 10. The CDR3 reads CASSRTGLANHNEQFF. The CDR3 DNA follows: TGCGCCAGCAGTCGAACGGGACTAGCGAACCACAATGAGCAGTTCTTC.

The chain couples TRBV7-2 to TRBJ1-1; 9 nucleotides align to TRBD1. Germline CDR1 is SGHTA and CDR2 is FQGNSA. The CDR3 consists of 17 residues. Trimming at V came to 1 base and at J to 3 bases, leaving 9 bases not matched to a gene. The CDR3 here is CASSLGGPGQGYTEAFF. The CDR3 region has the DNA TGTGCCAGCAGCTTAGGGGGCCCGGGACAGGGATACACTGAAGCTTTCTTT.

The genes are TRBV6-6 and TRBJ2-3; the D is unclear. Germline-derived CDR1 and CDR2 are MNHNY and SVGAGI (reference sequence). Trimming pared 6 bases from V and 0 bases from J, leaving 7 bases between. CDR3 length equals 13 residues. CDR3: CASSGGSTDTQYF. CDR3 nucleotide sequence: TGTGCCAGCAGCGGCGGAAGCACAGATACGCAGTATTTT.

This chain uses TRBV11-3 with TRBJ2-2, with D perhaps TRBD2 (6 bases). This CDR3 contains 17 residues. V lost 6 bases, J lost 4 bases, and 21 bases lay in between. Germline CDR1 and CDR2: SGHNT and YENEEA. CDR3 region: CASSYRGTERGTGELFF. Written as DNA, the CDR3 is TGTGCCAGCAGTTACCGCGGGACCGAACGAGGCACCGGGGAGCTGTTTTTT.

The chain joins TRBV3-1 (or the pseudogene TRBV3-2) to TRBJ2-7, with TRBD2 matching 11 bases. The CDR3 runs to 16 residues. J gave up 6 bases and V 3 bases, and 10 bases lay outside the gene matches. Germline V gene lookup returns CDR1 LGHDT and CDR2 YNNKEL (reference sequence). The CDR3 protein is CASSQGLAGGFGEQYF. DNA of the CDR3: TGTGCCAGCAGCCAGGGGCTAGCGGGGGGATTTGGCGAGCAGTACTTC.

J is TRBJ1-5 and V is TRBV24-1; 11 nucleotides match TRBD1. V lost 12 bases, J lost 3 bases, and 9 bases stayed unmatched. Germline-derived CDR1 and CDR2 are KGHDR and SFDVKD. The length of the CDR3 is 15 residues. CDR3 in amino acids: CAAPGGQGDNQPQHF. The DNA of the CDR3 is TGTGCCGCGCCCGGGGGACAGGGGGACAATCAGCCCCAGCATTTT.

The rearrangement joins TRBV11-2 to TRBJ2-5, with D perhaps matching TRBD1 (6 bases). Germline V lookup: CDR1 SGHAT, CDR2 FQNNGV. This CDR3 contains 12 residues. V was shortened by 5 bases and J by 5 bases, with 9 bases between the two germline ends. The CDR3 DNA is TGTGCCAGCAGCCAGGGGTCGGAGACCCAGTACTTC. Protein sequence: CASSQGSETQYF.

The V and J genes are TRBV7-2 and TRBJ1-2; 7 nucleotides match TRBD1. The CDR3 is made up of 12 amino acids. The germline CDR1 and CDR2 sequences are SGHTA and FQGNSA. Germline trimming cut 7 bases from V and 9 bases from J; bases unmatched to any gene: 8. This CDR3 reads CASTKTGTSYTF. The CDR3 region has the DNA TGTGCCAGCACCAAGACAGGGACCAGCTACACCTTC.

This clone has just a few counts. This chain joins TRBV4-1 and TRBJ1-2; perhaps TRBD1 as D (5 bases). In germline, CDR1 is MGHRA, CDR2 YSYEKL. The CDR3 contains 15 residues. Trimming took off 4 bases at V and 7 bases at J, with 19 bases between the two ends. The CDR3 DNA follows: TGCGCCAGCAGCCTCCTCCAGGGAGGAGGGTCTGGCTACACCTTC. This encodes CASSLLQGGGSGYTF.

This chain connects TRBV21-1 to TRBJ1-1; the listed D gene, TRBD1, was not tested against the DNA. TRBV21-1 is assigned pseudogene status. This CDR3 is built from 16 residues. The chain's CDR3 is CASSKGRDKEGTEAFF. CDR3 bases: TGTGCCAGCAGCAAAGGCCGGGACAAGGAAGGCACTGAAGCTTTCTTT.

V gene TRBV3-1 (or the pseudogene TRBV3-2) combines with J gene TRBJ1-2, with TRBD1 identical over 11 bases. This CDR3 contains 14 residues. The junction had 5 bases not matched to a gene; V was cut back by 5 bases and J by 6 bases. Germline CDR1 LGHDT, CDR2 YNNKEL (reference sequence). In nucleotides, the CDR3 is TGTGCCAGCAGCTTTGGGACAGGGGGTGATGGCTACACCTTC. This codes for CASSFGTGGDGYTF.

The chain joins TRBV10-3 to TRBJ1-6; 12 bases fit TRBD1. The CDR3 is 15 residues long. Germline values: CDR1 ENHRY, CDR2 SYGVKD. The V gene end was trimmed by 2 bases and the J gene end by 7 bases; junction bases not matched to a gene: 0. The chain's CDR3 is CAISEGTGGNSPLHF. The CDR3 region has the DNA TGTGCCATCAGTGAGGGGACAGGGGGCAATTCACCCCTCCACTTT.